This T cell receptor beta chain was recorded in a study of T cell responses to AZD1222 COVID-19 vaccine. Study-wide results and caveats: Targeting of unmutated variant regions was reportedly seen in nearly half of spike-specific TCRs. Baseline serostatus was positive in only six AZD1222 recipients. Researchers report vaccine-associated CD4 TCRs spanning spike, with dominance at 160-218 and 743-854. All repertoire sampling was performed exclusively after the peak T cell response.

V shed 3 bases and J shed 8 bases, with 12 bases lying between them. In germline, CDR1 is SGHRS, CDR2 YFSETQ. The CDR3 runs 13 residues. Data came from immunoSEQ multiplex PCR; TCRdb stores just in-frame clones and leaves some out. The sample includes under 150,000 clones, roughly 86% of them seen just once. To note about this clone: The antigen is unknown.

The clonotype comes from an adult who received the AZD1222 COVID-19 vaccine. Sequenced here: peripheral blood, sampled 28 days after the second AZD1222 dose. The genes are TRBV5-1 and TRBJ2-1; D is tentatively TRBD1 or TRBD2 (6 bases each). This chain's CDR3 is CASSSLGGDEQFF. The CDR3 DNA is TGCGCCAGCAGCTCCCTGGGGGGCGATGAGCAGTTCTTC.